This T cell receptor beta chain was profiled in a study of T cell repertoires in cytomegalovirus infection. Study-wide background: Public signatures in TCR beta pointed to CMV infection and matching HLA type.

TCRdb re-called the reads with MiXCR, one entry per CDR3 protein. The table shows 900,000 to 950,000 distinct CDR3 sequences, with approximately 32% occurring only once. V shed 4 bases and J shed 8 bases, with 18 bases lying between them. This CDR3 spans 16 amino acids. Germline V gives CDR1 SGHTA, CDR2 FQGNSA. This clonotype was detected ten times or more. Its antigen is still unknown. Sequencing used cultured CD8+ T cells from PBMCs, obtained from culture after CMV antigen stimulation. This TCR came from a human donor in good health (CMV status not recorded). Some clones in this sample may be carry-over from other donors' samples. The chain is built from TRBV7-2 and TRBJ1-6, with D tentatively TRBD1 (5 bases). In nucleotides, the CDR3 is TGTGCCAGCAGCTCTGTGGTGAAGGGGATACATTCACCCCTCCACTTT. It encodes CASSSVVKGIHSPLHF.